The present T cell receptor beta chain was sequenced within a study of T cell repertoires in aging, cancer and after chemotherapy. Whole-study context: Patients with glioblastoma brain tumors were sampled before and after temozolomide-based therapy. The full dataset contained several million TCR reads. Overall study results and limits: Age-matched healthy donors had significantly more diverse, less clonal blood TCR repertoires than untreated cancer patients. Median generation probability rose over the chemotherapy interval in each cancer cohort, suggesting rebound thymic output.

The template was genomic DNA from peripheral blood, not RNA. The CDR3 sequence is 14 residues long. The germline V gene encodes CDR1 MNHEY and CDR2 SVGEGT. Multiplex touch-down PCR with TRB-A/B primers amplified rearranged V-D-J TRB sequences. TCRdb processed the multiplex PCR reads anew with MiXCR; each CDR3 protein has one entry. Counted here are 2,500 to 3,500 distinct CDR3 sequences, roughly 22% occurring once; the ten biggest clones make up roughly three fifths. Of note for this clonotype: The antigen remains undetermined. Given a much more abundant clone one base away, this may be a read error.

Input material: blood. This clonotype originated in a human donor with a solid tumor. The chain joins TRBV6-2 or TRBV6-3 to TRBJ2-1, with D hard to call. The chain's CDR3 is CVSSYSGGYNEQFF. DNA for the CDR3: TGTGTCAGCAGTTACTCTGGCGGCTACAATGAGCAGTTCTTC.